The clone carrying this TCR beta chain turned up a few times. The antigen remains undetermined. CDR1 is GTSNPN, CDR2 SVGIG, per germline (reference sequence). CDR3 length: 12 residues. Trimming cost V 7 bases and J 6 bases, with 12 bases left between them. A Clinical Activity Score of at least 3, a NOSPECS grade of at least 4 and a duration under 3 months were recorded in the ophthalmopathy patients. These data come from a study of T cells in Graves' hyperthyroidism and ophthalmopathy. Study results and caveats: Prediction of ophthalmopathy progression came a median approximately 7 months pre-onset.

RNA transcripts yielded amplified TCR beta CDR3 regions. TCR CDR3 underwent first-round RT-PCR with the HTBI primer set. TCRdb re-analysed the multiplex PCR reads in MiXCR, keeping a single row per CDR3 protein. The sample carries about 460,000 distinct CDR3 sequences, under 25% recorded once. The sample consisted of blood. The sequence came from a woman between 65 and 79 years old with Graves' ophthalmopathy. The chain uses TRBV30 and TRBJ2-2; D is possibly TRBD1 (6 bases). CDR3: CAYKQGPGELFF. CDR3 bases: TGTGCCTACAAACAGGGTCCCGGGGAGCTGTTTTTT.